This T cell receptor (beta chain) was retrieved from a study of Ad26.COV2.S vaccination and SARS-CoV-2 variants. Background on the study: Enrolled in COV1001, the donor was in the Ad26.COV2.S trial arm, which received the vaccine.

Of note for this clone: Its antigen is currently unknown.

Clones were read by immunoSEQ multiplex PCR, and TCRdb kept only the in-frame ones, dropping some. The data contain 400,000 to 450,000 clones, 80% to 95% of them singletons. The sample's treatment: 19 received Ad26.COV2.S at low or high dose, single or two shots; several received placebo; per-sample allocation not given. Vaccine and placebo recipients were sampled on day 63 after the first injection. Findings and caveats of the study: Post-vaccination breadth of spike-specific CD8+ and CD4+ T cell responses was reportedly substantial.

CDR3 length equals 13 residues. In germline, CDR1 is MDHEN, CDR2 SYDVKM. V lost 7 bases to trimming and J lost 8 bases, with 12 bases between them. This TCR was recovered from a person aged 18-65 years who received the Ad26.COV2.S COVID-19 vaccine or a placebo. This specimen was peripheral blood, taken in a trial of Ad26.COV2.S vaccine versus placebo. This chain joins TRBV28 and TRBJ2-6, with D unclear. The CDR3 sequence: CASKTPGTNVLTF. CDR3 sequence (DNA): TGTGCCAGCAAAACCCCCGGTACCAACGTCCTGACTTTC. Complete variable domain (other parts from reference TRBV28 and TRBJ2-6): DVKVTQSSRYLVKRTGEKVFLECVQDMDHENMFWYRQDPGLGLRLIYFSYDVKMKEKGDIPEGYSVSREKKERFSLILESASTNQTSMYLCASKTPGTNVLTFGAGSRLTVL.